Shown below are 31 T cell receptor beta chains from a single sample sequenced in a study of blood T cell repertoires in COVID-19. Generated by immunoSEQ multiplex PCR, the TCRdb table keeps only in-frame clones and is missing some. The table shows fewer than 200,000 clones, with about four fifths occurring only once. Sequenced input: peripheral blood. The receptors originated from a woman in her 70s with COVID-19, enrolled during active disease.

The chain links TRBV7-2 to TRBJ1-1, with 8 nucleotides matching TRBD1. Germline loops: CDR1 SGHTA, CDR2 FQGNSA. V shed 5 bases, J shed 1 base, and the junction held 6 bases outside the gene matches. There are 15 residues in the CDR3. In DNA form, the CDR3 reads TGTGCCAGCAGCCCAACAGGGGGATCGAACACTGAAGCTTTCTTT. This encodes CASSPTGGSNTEAFF.

CDR3 DNA: TGTGCCAGCAGCTTCCCCCCAACCCCCGGGGAGAGCTCCTACGAGCAGTACTTC. Translation gives CASSFPPTPGESSYEQYF. This sequence joins TRBV5-7 and TRBJ2-7; D may be TRBD2 (5 bases). TRBV5-7 is marked as an open reading frame, function uncertain. This CDR3 contains 18 residues. V was clipped by 2 bases and J by 0 bases, with 21 bases between them.

About this clone itself: Other DNA sequences in this specimen translate into the identical CDR3. The V gene is TRBV7-3, the J gene TRBJ2-1; D is perhaps TRBD1 (6 bases). V was trimmed by 1 base and J by 6 bases, leaving 7 bases between them. The germline V gene encodes CDR1 SGHTA and CDR2 FQGTGA. This CDR3 spans 13 amino acids. CDR3 bases: TGTGCCAGCAGCTTAAGCAGGGGCAATGAGCAGTTCTTC. Its protein is CASSLSRGNEQFF.

The gene calls are TRBV7-9 and TRBJ2-7, with 12 bases matching TRBD2. The CDR3 sequence is 12 residues long. The germline CDR1 and CDR2 sequences are SEHNR and FQNEAQ (reference sequence). The CDR3 region has the DNA TGTACTAGCGGGAGGAACTCCTACGAGCAGTACTTC. This codes for CTSGRNSYEQYF. Full variable domain (missing parts from reference TRBV7-9 and TRBJ2-7): DTGVSQNPRHKITKRGQNVTFRCDPISEHNRLYWYRQTLGQGPEFLTYFQNEAQLEKSRLLSDRFSAERPKGSFSTLEIQRTEQGDSAMYLCTSGRNSYEQYFGPGTRLTVT.

The chain links TRBV6-1 to TRBJ2-1, with D possibly matching TRBD2 (6 bases). The CDR3 length is 15 residues. The V gene's germline CDR1 is MNHNS and CDR2 SASEGT. The V end lost 1 base, the J end lost 5 bases, and 12 bases lay between the germline ends. This chain's CDR3 is CASSEGLARDNEQFF. As DNA, the CDR3 is TGTGCCAGCAGTGAAGGCCTAGCGCGTGACAATGAGCAGTTCTTC.

Details on this clone: The sample holds other DNA sequences that translate to the same CDR3. The gene calls are TRBV24-1 and TRBJ2-6; D is ambiguous. Trimming stripped 7 bases from V and 0 bases from J, with 6 bases between. This CDR3 spans 14 amino acids. CDR1 and CDR2 from the germline V gene are KGHDR and SFDVKD. CDR3 loop: CATSRSSGANVLTF. The CDR3 nucleotides read TGTGCCACCAGCCGGAGCTCTGGGGCCAACGTCCTGACTTTC.

This chain connects TRBV2 to TRBJ2-5, with D tentatively TRBD1 (5 bases). V dropped 4 bases and J dropped 3 bases, with 9 bases sitting between them. The V gene's germline CDR1 is SNHLY and CDR2 FYNNEI. The CDR3 sequence is 13 residues long. Here the CDR3 reads CASSGRVEETQYF. The CDR3 DNA reads as TGTGCCAGCAGTGGCAGGGTGGAAGAGACCCAGTACTTC.

This rearrangement joins TRBV19 to TRBJ1-5, with D maybe TRBD1 (6 bases). CDR3 length equals 13 residues. Germline CDR1 and CDR2: LNHDA and SQIVND (reference sequence). Trimming left V 6 bases short and J 6 bases short, with 12 bases between. This chain's CDR3 is CASRITRGQPQHF. CDR3 bases: TGTGCCAGTAGGATCACCAGGGGTCAGCCCCAGCATTTT.

V gene TRBV11-2 combines with J gene TRBJ2-5; TRBD2 agrees at 7 bases. This CDR3 is built from 16 residues. The ends lost 1 base at V and 1 base at J; junction bases unmatched: 6. Germline CDR1 SGHAT, CDR2 FQNNGV. The CDR3 nucleotides are TGTGCCAGCAGCTTAGGTGGGACTACCCCCCAAGAGACCCAGTACTTC. Translation gives CASSLGGTTPQETQYF.

The CDR3 spells CAAGAGTSGKDHRLNEQFF. CDR3 nucleotides: TGTGCCGCAGGGGCCGGGACTAGCGGGAAGGATCATCGCCTAAATGAGCAGTTCTTC. J is TRBJ2-1 and V is TRBV24-1, with 13 bases matching TRBD2. V gave up 12 bases and J gave up 7 bases; unmatched junction bases: 23. This CDR3 comprises 19 residues. Per the germline V gene, CDR1 is KGHDR and CDR2 is SFDVKD.

The rearrangement uses TRBV18 and TRBJ1-3; D is unresolved. Per the germline V gene, CDR1 is KGHSH and CDR2 is LQKENI. CDR3 length: 17 residues. With 1 base removed from V and 0 bases from J, the gap between germline ends came to 13 bases. CDR3 region: CASSPLPGTSSGNTIYF. The DNA of the CDR3 is TGTGCCAGCTCACCACTACCAGGCACGAGCTCTGGAAACACCATATATTTT.

This chain connects TRBV6-6 to TRBJ2-1; D is perhaps TRBD2 (5 bases). V was trimmed by 6 bases and J by 7 bases, leaving 16 bases between them. The CDR3 consists of 14 residues. The germline gives CDR1 MNHNY, CDR2 SVGAGI (reference sequence). The CDR3, as DNA: TGTGCCAGCAGCTCCGGGAAGAACGTTAATGAGCAGTTCTTC. It is translated as CASSSGKNVNEQFF.

This sequence joins TRBV19 and TRBJ1-1; D uncertain. Deletions cut 6 bases from V and 6 bases from J, with 14 bases between. The CDR3 has 13 residues. Germline assignment: CDR1 LNHDA and CDR2 SQIVND (reference sequence). CDR3 loop: CASSHLGSPEAFF. As DNA, the CDR3 is TGTGCCAGTAGCCACCTCGGGTCCCCTGAAGCTTTCTTT.

The chain carries TRBV28 and TRBJ2-1; tentatively, D is TRBD1 (5 bases). The length of the CDR3 is 15 residues. Germline assignment: CDR1 MDHEN and CDR2 SYDVKM. Trimming cost V 1 base and J 9 bases, with 16 bases left between them. The CDR3 loop is CASSLSSSGQGEQFF. CDR3 nucleotides: TGTGCCAGCAGTTTATCCTCCTCTGGTCAGGGTGAGCAGTTCTTC.

This chain joins TRBV6-2 or TRBV6-3 and TRBJ2-1, with a weak D call TRBD1 (6 bases). CDR1 is MNHEY, CDR2 SVGEGT, per germline. V lost 6 bases and J lost 9, with 12 bases in between. The CDR3 contains 12 residues. The CDR3 loop reads CASSTGFGEQFF. The DNA of the CDR3 is TGTGCCAGCAGCACAGGGTTCGGTGAGCAGTTCTTC.

CDR3 coding DNA: TGTGCCAGCAGCTTAGATTGGCAGGGGGCGCGAGGCTACACCTTC. It codes for CASSLDWQGARGYTF. The genes are TRBV7-2 and TRBJ1-2; 8 nucleotides match TRBD1. CDR3 size: 15 residues. Trimming took 1 base from V and 8 from J; bases not matched to a gene: 9. Germline CDR1 is SGHTA and CDR2 is FQGNSA.

This chain joins TRBV2 and TRBJ1-4, with 7 bases matching TRBD1. The CDR3 extends over 14 amino acids. Losses at the gene ends were 1 base for V and 5 bases for J; bases not matched to a gene: 1. Per germline, CDR1 SNHLY and CDR2 FYNNEI. DNA of the CDR3: TGTGCCAGCAGTGAAGGCAGGGGGAATGAAAAACTGTTTTTT. The encoded protein is CASSEGRGNEKLFF.

The chain employs TRBV19 and TRBJ2-7, with no clear D. CDR3 length equals 15 residues. Trimming shortened V by 5 bases and J by 2 bases, and 16 bases separated the two germline ends. Germline CDR1 is LNHDA and CDR2 is SQIVND (reference sequence). Here the CDR3 reads CASSVPGQRTYEQYF. CDR3 DNA: TGTGCCAGTAGTGTCCCTGGGCAGAGAACCTACGAGCAGTACTTC.

The V and J genes are TRBV6-5 and TRBJ1-2; D gene uncertain. Trimming removed 2 bases at V and 4 bases at J, with 14 bases between. CDR3 length: 15 amino acids. CDR1 and CDR2 (germline): MNHEY, SVGAGI. The CDR3 is CASSYSPEAAYGYTF. For the CDR3, the DNA is TGTGCCAGCAGTTACAGTCCGGAGGCAGCCTATGGCTACACCTTC.

The rearrangement joins TRBV30 to TRBJ2-1; unclear D gene. Germline values: CDR1 GTSNPN, CDR2 SVGIG (reference sequence). The CDR3 is made up of 13 amino acids. Trimming removed 2 bases from V and 4 bases from J, with 9 bases in between. CDR3 DNA sequence: TGTGCCTGGAGTCCCACAAAATACAATGAGCAGTTCTTC. Translation gives CAWSPTKYNEQFF.

The V and J genes are TRBV19 and TRBJ1-2; D is ambiguous. Germline CDR1 reads LNHDA; CDR2 reads SQIVND (reference sequence). Trimming pared 7 bases from V and 6 bases from J, leaving 15 bases between. The CDR3 is made up of 13 amino acids. CDR3 loop: CASIPDSSHGYTF. CDR3 DNA: TGTGCCAGTATCCCCGACTCCTCTCATGGCTACACCTTC. Full variable domain (rest looked up from reference TRBV19 and TRBJ1-2): DGGITQSPKYLFRKEGQNVTLSCEQNLNHDAMYWYRQDPGQGLRLIYYSQIVNDFQKGDIAEGYSVSREKKESFPLTVTSAQKNPTAFYLCASIPDSSHGYTFGSGTRLTVV.

V usage is TRBV19 and J usage is TRBJ1-2, with D hard to call. Germline V lookup: CDR1 LNHDA, CDR2 SQIVND (reference sequence). V lost 5 bases, J lost 5 bases, and 9 bases lay in between. The CDR3 has 12 amino acids. CDR3 coding DNA: TGTGCCAGTAGTGAACAACGATATGGCTACACCTTC. It codes for CASSEQRYGYTF.

As for this clone: The germline gene is not matched at one end of the junction; a read error may be the cause. The V call is TRBV7-2, the J call TRBJ1-5, with TRBD1 matching over 7 bases. The CDR3 contains 15 residues. In germline, CDR1 is SGHTA, CDR2 FQGNSA. CDR3 nucleotide sequence: TGTGCCAGCAGCTTAGTAGGGGGCCGCAATCAGACCCAGCATTTT. Protein sequence: CASSLVGGRNQTQHF.

V is TRBV4-3 and J is TRBJ1-1; D unclear. The CDR3 consists of 16 residues. CDR1 and CDR2 from the germline V gene are LGHNA and YSLEER. Trimming removed 4 bases at V and 0 bases at J, with 15 bases between. In DNA, the CDR3 is TGCGCCAGCAGCCCGAGGCCTAGTAACATGAACACTGAAGCTTTCTTT. Amino acids: CASSPRPSNMNTEAFF.

This clone was detected only once. The chain combines TRBV10-2 with TRBJ2-7, with 9 nucleotides matching TRBD2. Germline lookup yields CDR1 WSHSY and CDR2 SAAADI. The CDR3 is 14 residues long. The V and J ends lost 4 bases and 6 bases, in that order; junction bases with no gene match: 7. The CDR3 loop reads CASSGTGTSFEQYF. The CDR3 DNA follows: TGCGCCAGCAGTGGGACCGGGACTAGCTTCGAGCAGTACTTC.

This CDR3 reads CASSLVSGQAISYTF. The CDR3 coding sequence is TGTGCCAGCAGCTTGGTGTCCGGACAGGCTATCTCCTACACCTTC. V gene TRBV5-5 combines with J gene TRBJ1-2; 7 bases map to TRBD1. CDR1 is SGHKS, CDR2 YYEKEE, per germline (reference sequence). The CDR3 is 15 residues long. V lost 0 bases and J lost 10; bases outside the gene matches: 12.

This chain links TRBV30 with TRBJ2-2; 7 nucleotides match TRBD2. J was trimmed by 6 bases and V by 4 bases; bases with no gene match: 11. CDR1 GTSNPN and CDR2 SVGIG come from the germline V gene (reference sequence). This CDR3 contains 15 residues. The CDR3 reads CAWKGENSGAGELFF. The CDR3 coding sequence is TGTGCCTGGAAAGGGGAGAACAGCGGGGCCGGGGAGCTGTTTTTT.

The chain couples TRBV11-2 to TRBJ2-1; 7 bases fit TRBD2. The CDR3 is 16 amino acids. Losses at the gene ends were 5 bases for V and 8 bases for J; bases not matched to a gene: 15. CDR1 is SGHAT, CDR2 FQNNGV, per germline. The CDR3: CASSQISGGSRYEQFF. Here the CDR3 DNA reads TGTGCCAGCAGCCAAATTTCGGGCGGGAGTAGGTATGAGCAGTTCTTC. Based on the CDR3 plus reference TRBV11-2 and TRBJ2-1, the full variable domain is EAGVAQSPRYKIIEKRQSVAFWCNPISGHATLYWYQQILGQGPKLLIQFQNNGVVDDSQLPKDRFSAERLKGVDSTLKIQPAKLEDSAVYLCASSQISGGSRYEQFFGPGTRLTVL.

The CDR3 is CASSHSGLPTTDTQYF. CDR3 in DNA: TGTGCCAGCAGCCACTCGGGACTACCAACCACAGATACGCAGTATTTT. V usage is TRBV4-2 and J usage is TRBJ2-3; TRBD2 agrees at 7 bases. There are 16 residues in the CDR3. Germline values: CDR1 LGHNA, CDR2 YNFKEQ. J lost 2 bases, V lost 3 bases, and 8 bases had no gene match.

This chain uses TRBV9 with TRBJ1-1; weak D call: TRBD1 (5 bases). The germline V gene encodes CDR1 SGDLS and CDR2 YYNGEE. The CDR3 has 14 residues. Trimming removed 0 bases at V and 8 bases at J, with 14 bases between. The CDR3 is CASSVVEAGGEAFF. DNA of the CDR3: TGTGCCAGCAGCGTAGTGGAAGCCGGGGGGGAAGCTTTCTTT.

This clone came up a few times. The V call is TRBV7-9, the J call TRBJ2-7; perhaps TRBD1 as D (6 bases). Germline-derived CDR1 and CDR2 are SEHNR and FQNEAQ (reference sequence). V gave up 3 bases and J gave up 6 bases, with 21 bases separating them. The CDR3 has 16 residues. DNA of the CDR3: TGTGCCAGCAGCTTCCCGGTCCTTGGGGGCCCAGGCGAGCAGTACTTC. It specifies CASSFPVLGGPGEQYF. The full variable domain, its missing parts supplied by reference TRBV7-9 and TRBJ2-7, is DTGVSQNPRHKITKRGQNVTFRCDPISEHNRLYWYRQTLGQGPEFLTYFQNEAQLEKSRLLSDRFSAERPKGSFSTLEIQRTEQGDSAMYLCASSFPVLGGPGEQYFGPGTRLTVT.